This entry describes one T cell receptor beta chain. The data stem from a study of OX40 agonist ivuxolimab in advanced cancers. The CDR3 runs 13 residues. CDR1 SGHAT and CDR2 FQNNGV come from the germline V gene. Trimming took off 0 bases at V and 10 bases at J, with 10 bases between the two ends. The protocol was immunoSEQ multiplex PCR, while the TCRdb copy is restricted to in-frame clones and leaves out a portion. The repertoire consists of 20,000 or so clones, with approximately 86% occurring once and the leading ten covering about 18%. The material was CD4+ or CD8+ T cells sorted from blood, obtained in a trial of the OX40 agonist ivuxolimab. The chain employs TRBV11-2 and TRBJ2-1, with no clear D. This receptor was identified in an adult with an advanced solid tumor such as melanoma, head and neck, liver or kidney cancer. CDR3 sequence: CASSLDIAEEQFF. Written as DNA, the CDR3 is TGTGCCAGCAGCTTAGATATCGCAGAGGAGCAGTTCTTC.